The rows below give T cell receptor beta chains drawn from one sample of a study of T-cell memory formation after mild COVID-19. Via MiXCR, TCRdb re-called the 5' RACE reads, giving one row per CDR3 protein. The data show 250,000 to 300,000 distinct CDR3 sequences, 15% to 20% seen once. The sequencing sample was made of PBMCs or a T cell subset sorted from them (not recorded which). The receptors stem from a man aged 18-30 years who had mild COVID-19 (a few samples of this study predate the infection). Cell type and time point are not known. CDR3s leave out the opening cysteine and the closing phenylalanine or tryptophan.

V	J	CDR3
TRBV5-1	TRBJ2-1	ASSSDLAGVGEQF
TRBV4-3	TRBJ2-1	ASTAGGPYNEQF
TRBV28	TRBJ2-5	ASSYAGWETQY
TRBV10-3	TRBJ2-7	AISESGTQVTYEQY
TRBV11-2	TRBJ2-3	ASSLERTGLSTDTQY
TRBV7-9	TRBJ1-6	ASSLKEVYSPLH
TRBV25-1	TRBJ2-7	ASKTDTTEQY
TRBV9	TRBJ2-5	ASSPPADGETQY
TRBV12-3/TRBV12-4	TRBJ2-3	ASSLSGYHSTDTQY
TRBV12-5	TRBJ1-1	ASGGNRGPEAF
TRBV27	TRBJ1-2	ATILQGHGYT
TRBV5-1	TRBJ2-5	ASSSGRGLGRETQY
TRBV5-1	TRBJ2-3	ASKGQGSTDTQY
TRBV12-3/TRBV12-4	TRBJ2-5	ASSNSPNGGETQY
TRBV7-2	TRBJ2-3	ASSLYRVADTQY
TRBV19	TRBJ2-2	ASMALLDSGELF
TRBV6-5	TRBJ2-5	ATQLYSEAGWETQY
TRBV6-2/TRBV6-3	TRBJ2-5	ASSDGASETQY
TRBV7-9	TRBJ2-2	ASEWGLSNTGELF
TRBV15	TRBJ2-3	ATSVRDRPTDTQY
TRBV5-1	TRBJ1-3	ASSPPGTGRGNTIY
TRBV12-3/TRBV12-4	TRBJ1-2	ASSQGRLYGYT
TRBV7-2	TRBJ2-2	ASSPRTLNTGELF
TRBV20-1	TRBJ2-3	SALPSGTALVTQY
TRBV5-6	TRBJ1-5	ASSLRDYRAQQPQH
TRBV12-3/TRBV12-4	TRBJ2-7	ASSLAASGSYEQY
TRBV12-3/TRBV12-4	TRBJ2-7	ASSLNRAAYEQY
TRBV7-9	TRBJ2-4	ASSHGRENIQY
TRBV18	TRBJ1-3	ASSPQGTRGGASGNTIY
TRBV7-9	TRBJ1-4	ASSFSNRVYEKLF
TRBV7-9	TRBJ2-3	ASSPGTGAHGGTDTQY
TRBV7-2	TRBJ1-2	ASSLGRLDGYT
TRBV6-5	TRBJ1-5	ASSYLGSDQPQH
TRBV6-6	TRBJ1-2	ASRAGWGANYGYT
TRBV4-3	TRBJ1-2	ASSQDYGGFYGYT
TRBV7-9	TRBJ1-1	ASSLIGGTMNTEAF
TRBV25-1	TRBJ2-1	ASSEESYNEQF
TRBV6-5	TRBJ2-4	ASMSPRKNIQY
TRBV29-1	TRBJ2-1	SVVQRGGREQF
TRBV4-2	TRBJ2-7	ASSQDRLGSLAGLVPYEQY
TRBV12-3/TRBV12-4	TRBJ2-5	ASSLVGLGETQY
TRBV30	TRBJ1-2	AWQGKSYGYT
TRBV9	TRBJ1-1	ASSVVPSGGLAEAF
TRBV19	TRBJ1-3	ASSMFRGGSGNTIY
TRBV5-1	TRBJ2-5	AGSLGTSSARRY
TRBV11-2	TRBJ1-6	ASSLAGQWESPLH
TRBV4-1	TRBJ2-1	ASSQPAPGQGVDEQF
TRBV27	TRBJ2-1	ASSLRIAGGQGEQF
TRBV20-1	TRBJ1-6	SAQKGQEDSPLH
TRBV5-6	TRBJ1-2	ASRRDGSVTT
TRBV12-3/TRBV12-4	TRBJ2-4	ASSLRVPRRAKNIQY
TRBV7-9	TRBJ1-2	ASRSTGGYGYT
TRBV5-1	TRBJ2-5	ASSGSWSGGRQETQY
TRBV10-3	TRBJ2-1	AISEWRGRNEQF